A single sample is the source of the 18 T cell receptor beta chains below, sequenced in a study of Ad26.COV2.S vaccination and SARS-CoV-2 variants. Profiling relied on immunoSEQ multiplex PCR, and the TCRdb table lists in-frame clones only, not all of them. The data hold around 450,000 clones, with roughly nine tenths observed a single time. The sample's treatment: roughly 20 received Ad26.COV2.S at low or high dose, single or two shots; several received placebo; per-sample allocation not given. Repertoires come from day 63 after the first vaccine or placebo injection. Sequencing was performed on peripheral blood, taken in a trial of Ad26.COV2.S vaccine versus placebo. The receptors here all came from a person between 18 and 65 years old who received the Ad26.COV2.S COVID-19 vaccine or a placebo.

This chain links TRBV6-5 with TRBJ1-2; 8 nucleotides match TRBD1. This CDR3 has 15 residues. The V gene end was trimmed by 6 bases and the J gene end by 3 bases; junction bases not matched to a gene: 9. Germline V gene sequence: CDR1 MNHEY, CDR2 SVGAGI. CDR3 amino acids: CASSLITGGDYGYTF. The CDR3, as DNA: TGTGCCAGCAGCCTAATAACAGGGGGAGACTATGGCTACACCTTC.

CDR3 region: CASSLVGDTGGYTF. Here the CDR3 DNA reads TGTGCCAGCAGCTTAGTCGGGGACACGGGAGGCTACACCTTC. The chain is built from TRBV11-2 and TRBJ1-2, with a weak D call TRBD1 (6 bases). CDR1 and CDR2 from the germline V gene are SGHAT and FQNNGV. The CDR3 runs 14 residues. Trimming took 1 base from V and 8 from J, leaving 14 bases between them.

The CDR3 region is CASNSDYLSYNEQFF. Written as DNA, the CDR3 is TGTGCCAGCAACTCCGACTATCTGTCCTACAATGAGCAGTTCTTC. The chain recombines TRBV4-2 with TRBJ2-1, with TRBD2 as a possible D gene (5 bases). The CDR3 is made up of 15 amino acids. Germline CDR1 LGHNA, CDR2 YNFKEQ. Trimming shortened V by 7 bases and J by 1 base, and 14 bases separated the two germline ends.

The CDR3 spells CASSSWTGGTEAFF. CDR3 nucleotides: TGTGCCAGCAGCTCCTGGACGGGGGGCACTGAAGCTTTCTTT. This chain uses TRBV11-1 with TRBJ1-1; D is perhaps TRBD1 (5 bases). CDR1 SGHAT and CDR2 FQDESV come from the germline V gene (reference sequence). The CDR3 spans 14 residues. Trimming stripped 4 bases from V and 4 bases from J, with 13 bases between.

This sequence joins TRBV9 and TRBJ1-2; D is uncertain. Germline assignment: CDR1 SGDLS and CDR2 YYNGEE. The CDR3 loop spans 14 amino acids. The germline V and J ends were trimmed by 2 bases and 0 bases, with 8 bases remaining between them. Here the CDR3 reads CASSVPGSNYGYTF. For the CDR3, the DNA is TGTGCCAGCAGCGTTCCGGGATCTAACTATGGCTACACCTTC.

J is TRBJ1-1 and V is TRBV9, with D uncertain. Germline V CDR1 and CDR2: SGDLS, YYNGEE. Trimming stripped 0 bases from V and 4 bases from J, with 7 bases between. The CDR3 length is 13 residues. The CDR3 bases are TGTGCCAGCAGCGTAGAACCCAGCACTGAAGCTTTCTTT. Translating gives CASSVEPSTEAFF.

Comments on this clone: The germline gene is not matched at one end of the junction; a read error may be the cause. The chain links TRBV28 to TRBJ2-2; D tentatively reads TRBD1 or TRBD2 (5 bases each). The germline V gene has CDR1 MDHEN and CDR2 SYDVKM. The CDR3 contains 14 residues. CDR3 nucleotide sequence: TGTGCCAGCCAGGGACGGACAAACACCGGAGAGCTGTTTTTT. It encodes CASQGRTNTGELFF.

The rearrangement uses TRBV5-8 and TRBJ1-1, with 7 bases matching TRBD1. Looked up from germline, CDR1 is SGHTS and CDR2 is YDEGEE. This CDR3 comprises 15 residues. With V trimmed by 10 bases and J by 5 bases, 17 bases remained unmatched. The CDR3 is CAGWNVEGGRTEAFF. CDR3 in DNA: TGTGCCGGATGGAACGTTGAAGGGGGCCGAACTGAAGCTTTCTTT.

The chain carries TRBV7-6 and TRBJ1-2; D call uncertain. Germline CDR1 is SGHVS and CDR2 is FNYEAQ. Trimming took 6 bases from V and 0 from J, leaving 14 bases between them. The CDR3 spans 15 residues. CDR3 sequence reads: CASSPQFITNYGYTF. The CDR3 coding sequence is TGTGCCAGCAGTCCTCAGTTTATAACTAACTATGGCTACACCTTC.

V gene TRBV27 combines with J gene TRBJ2-7; TRBD1 matches at 8 bases. The CDR3 consists of 16 residues. Germline V CDR1 and CDR2: MNHEY, SMNVEV (reference sequence). Unmatched junction bases numbered 15, after V lost 7 bases and J lost 4 bases. CDR3 DNA: TGTGCCAGCACCTCCTTAGGGGCAGGACAGGGATACGAGCAGTACTTC. Protein sequence: CASTSLGAGQGYEQYF.

This chain uses TRBV6-5 with TRBJ1-1; tentatively, D is TRBD1 (5 bases). With 0 bases removed from V and 1 base from J, the gap between germline ends came to 12 bases. Germline CDR1 reads MNHEY; CDR2 reads SVGAGI. The CDR3 has 16 residues. The CDR3 DNA is TGTGCCAGCAGTTACTCGTTCGGACAAAAGAACACTGAAGCTTTCTTT. Encoded protein: CASSYSFGQKNTEAFF.

The chain carries TRBV28 and TRBJ1-1; tentative D call: TRBD1 (5 bases). CDR1 and CDR2 from the germline V gene are MDHEN and SYDVKM. CDR3 length equals 11 residues. The germline V and J ends were trimmed by 7 bases and 9 bases, with 12 bases remaining between them. DNA of the CDR3: TGTGCCAGCAATACCGGGGCTAAAGCTTTCTTT. Protein product: CASNTGAKAFF.

The rearrangement uses TRBV5-1 and TRBJ1-2; possibly TRBD1 for D (5 bases). The ends were cut back, 0 bases at V and 12 bases at J, with 12 bases in the middle. This CDR3 contains 12 residues. Germline CDR1 and CDR2: SGHRS and YFSETQ. DNA for the CDR3: TGCGCCAGCAGCTTGGTCGGCAGGGACCACACCTTC. This gives the protein CASSLVGRDHTF.

The chain combines TRBV18 with TRBJ1-1; 9 bases align to TRBD1. The CDR3 spans 17 residues. CDR1 KGHSH and CDR2 LQKENI come from the germline V gene. The J segment lost 1 base and the V segment lost 3 bases, leaving 9 bases of the junction unmatched. CDR3 coding DNA: TGTGCCAGCTCACCGGGACAGGGTTATACCGGGAACACTGAAGCTTTCTTT. It codes for CASSPGQGYTGNTEAFF.

This clone was seen once. This sequence joins TRBV4-2 and TRBJ2-1, with TRBD2 matching over 7 bases. Germline V lookup: CDR1 LGHNA, CDR2 YNFKEQ. The CDR3 spans 17 residues. The V gene end was trimmed by 4 bases and the J gene end by 0 bases; junction bases not matched to a gene: 9. The chain's CDR3 is CASSPVSGGGSYNEQFF. CDR3 coding DNA: TGTGCCAGCAGCCCAGTTTCTGGGGGGGGCTCCTACAATGAGCAGTTCTTC.

For the CDR3, the DNA is TGTGCCATCAGTGACGAGGTCCTCACAGATACGCAGTATTTT. It specifies CAISDEVLTDTQYF. The V gene is TRBV10-3, the J gene TRBJ2-3; D unresolved. The CDR3 consists of 14 residues. Trimming pared 3 bases from V and 2 bases from J, leaving 9 bases between. Germline V lookup: CDR1 ENHRY, CDR2 SYGVKD.

The chain combines TRBV24-1 with TRBJ2-3; either TRBD1 or TRBD2 may fit D (5 bases each). The V and J ends lost 4 bases and 2 bases respectively, with 18 bases between them. The CDR3 consists of 17 residues. The germline V gene has CDR1 KGHDR and CDR2 SFDVKD. DNA for the CDR3: TGTGCCACCAGTGACTGGGGGACCAGCCCTCACACAGATACGCAGTATTTT. It yields the protein CATSDWGTSPHTDTQYF.

The chain joins TRBV27 to TRBJ2-2; D is possibly TRBD2 (6 bases). Germline CDR1 and CDR2: MNHEY and SMNVEV (reference sequence). V shed 6 bases and J shed 6 bases, with 14 bases lying between them. The CDR3 covers 14 residues. The CDR3 reads CASSRRDFAGELFF. The DNA for the CDR3 is TGTGCCAGCAGCCGCCGGGACTTCGCCGGGGAGCTGTTTTTT.